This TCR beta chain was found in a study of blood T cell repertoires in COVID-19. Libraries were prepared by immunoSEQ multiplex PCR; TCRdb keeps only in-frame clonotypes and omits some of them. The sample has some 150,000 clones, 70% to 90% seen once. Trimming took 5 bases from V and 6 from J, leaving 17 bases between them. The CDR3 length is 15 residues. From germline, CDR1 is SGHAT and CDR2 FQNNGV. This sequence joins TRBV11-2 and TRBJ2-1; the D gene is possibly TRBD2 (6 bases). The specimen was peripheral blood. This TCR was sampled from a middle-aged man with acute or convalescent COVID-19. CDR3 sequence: CASSLNGGNSNEQFF. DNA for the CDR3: TGTGCCAGCAGCCTCAACGGAGGGAATTCCAATGAGCAGTTCTTC.